The clone carrying this T cell receptor (beta chain) was recorded at least ten times. The antigen remains undetermined. Profiles of TCR beta VDJ and CDR3 were generated from a genomic DNA template. TCRdb redid the calling of the reads with MiXCR, one entry per CDR3 protein. The repertoire includes under 250,000 distinct CDR3 sequences, around 45% of them detected once, and roughly 8% sits in the top ten. The sample belongs to a study of CD8+CD57+ T cells in acquired aplastic anemia. Across the whole study: Mean DNA quantity obtained from sorted CD4+ and CD8+ cells was 3.2 ug.

Notes on the study in general: The number of CD8+ CDR3 sequences shared by patients and controls was roughly 30.

CD8+CD57+ cell expansion had been shown by flow cytometry in patients chosen for sequencing. A severe acquired aplastic anemia diagnosis applied to all patients. No patient had been given any therapy when blood was sampled. CDR1 and CDR2 (germline): SGHVS, FNYEAQ. V dropped 5 bases and J dropped 7; count of bases not matched to a gene: 8. The CDR3 loop spans 14 amino acids. The sequenced sample consisted of sorted CD4+, CD8+, or CD8+CD57+ T cells (not recorded which) from PBMCs. The TCR was taken from a human donor with aplastic anemia. V gene TRBV7-6 combines with J gene TRBJ1-5, with 7 bases lining up with TRBD1. CDR3 residues: CASSAKGAEQPQHF. The CDR3 DNA reads TGTGCCAGCAGCGCTAAGGGGGCCGAGCAGCCCCAGCATTTT.